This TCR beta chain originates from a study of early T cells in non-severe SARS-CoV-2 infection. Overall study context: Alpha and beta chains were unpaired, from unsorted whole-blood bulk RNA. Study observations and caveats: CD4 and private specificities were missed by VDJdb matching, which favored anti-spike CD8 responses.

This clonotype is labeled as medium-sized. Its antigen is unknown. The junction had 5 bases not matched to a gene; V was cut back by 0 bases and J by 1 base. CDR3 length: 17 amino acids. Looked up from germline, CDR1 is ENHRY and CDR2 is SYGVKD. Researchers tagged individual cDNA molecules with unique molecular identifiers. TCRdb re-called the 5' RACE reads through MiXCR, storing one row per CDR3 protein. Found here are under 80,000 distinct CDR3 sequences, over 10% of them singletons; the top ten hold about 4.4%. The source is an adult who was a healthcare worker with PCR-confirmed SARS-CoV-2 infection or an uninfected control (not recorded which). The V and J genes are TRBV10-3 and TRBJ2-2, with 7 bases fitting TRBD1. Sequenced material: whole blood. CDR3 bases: TGTGCCATCAGTGAGTCCTTGGGACAGATGAACACCGGGGAGCTGTTTTTT. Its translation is CAISESLGQMNTGELFF.